This TCR beta chain was captured by sequencing in a study of T cells after yellow fever vaccination. General study points: In FACS-sorted repertoires, abundant clonotypes from the bulk population could appear as contaminants.

As concerns this clonotype: Its antigen is unidentified.

Germline CDR1 MNHEY, CDR2 SMNVEV (reference sequence). V dropped 3 bases and J dropped 6; count of bases not matched to a gene: 6. The CDR3 runs 14 residues. They built TCR cDNA with 5'RACE template switching, a step that put in a universal primer site and UMIs. TCRdb called the 5' RACE reads again in MiXCR, with one record for every CDR3 protein. Among 550,000 or so distinct CDR3 sequences listed, under 25% were seen once. The rearrangement joins TRBV27 to TRBJ2-5; 8 bases fit TRBD1. This clonotype originated in a man aged 25-45 years who received the YFV17D yellow fever vaccine. The sample here was PBMCs, taken 15 days after the yellow fever booster vaccination. The CDR3 coding sequence is TGTGCCAGCAGTTTCACCGGGACAGGAAAGACCCAGTACTTC. Translating gives CASSFTGTGKTQYF.